This T cell receptor beta chain was sequenced for a study of blood T cell repertoires in COVID-19. In the study overall: Both acute and convalescent COVID-19 samples were obtained from the United States, Italy and Spain. PBMCs, B-cell-depleted T cells, or T cells provided the cDNA or gDNA that made up the material.

Original data processing: The authors estimated nucleated cell counts from reference gene primer amplification. Only in-frame clones appear in the TCRdb table, and some are missing; sequencing was by immunoSEQ multiplex PCR. The DNA was the basis for D and trimming; V, J and clone size are from that table. The sample has 130,000 or so clones; roughly 81% are singletons. V lost 3 bases to trimming and J lost 4 bases; unmatched junction nucleotides: 9. This CDR3 region has 17 residues. Germline-derived CDR1 and CDR2 are SNHLY and FYNNEI. This chain joins TRBV2 and TRBJ2-2; 9 nucleotides line up with TRBD2. This receptor was identified in a human donor in a cohort sampled during active COVID-19. Sequences were obtained from peripheral blood. The CDR3 loop reads CASSDIRLAGTTGELFF. DNA of the CDR3: TGTGCCAGCAGTGATATTCGTCTAGCGGGGACCACCGGGGAGCTGTTTTTT.